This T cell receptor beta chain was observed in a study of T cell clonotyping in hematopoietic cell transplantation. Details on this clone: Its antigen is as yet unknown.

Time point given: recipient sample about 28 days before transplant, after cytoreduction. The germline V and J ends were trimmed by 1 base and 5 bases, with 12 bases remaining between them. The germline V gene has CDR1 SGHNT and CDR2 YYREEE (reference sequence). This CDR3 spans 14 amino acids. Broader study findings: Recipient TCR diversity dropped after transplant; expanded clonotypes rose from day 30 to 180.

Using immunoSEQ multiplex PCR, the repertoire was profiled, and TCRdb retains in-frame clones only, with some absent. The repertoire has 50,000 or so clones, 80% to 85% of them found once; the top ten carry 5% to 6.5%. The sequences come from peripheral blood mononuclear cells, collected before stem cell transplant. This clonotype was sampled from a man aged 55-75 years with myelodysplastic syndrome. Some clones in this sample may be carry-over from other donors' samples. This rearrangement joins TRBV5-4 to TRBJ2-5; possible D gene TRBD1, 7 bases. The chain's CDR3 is CASSLKGAGETQYF. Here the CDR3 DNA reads TGTGCCAGCAGCTTGAAGGGGGCGGGGGAGACCCAGTACTTC.